This record concerns one T cell receptor beta chain sequence. Its target is unknown. Germline CDR1 and CDR2: SGHNT and YYREEE (reference sequence). The CDR3 consists of 17 residues. Trimming took 3 bases from V and 2 from J, leaving 21 bases between them. All sorted populations exceeded 95% purity. The data belong to a study of beta chain features in type 1 diabetes. The wider study: Investigators examined 107,917,701 sorted cells across all samples.

Reverse transcription of all isolated RNA meant that expressed TCRB transcripts were sequenced. Measured with immunoSEQ multiplex PCR; TCRdb has only the in-frame clones, and not every one. The data show around 250,000 clones, with more than 13% seen just once and 0.017% held by the top ten. Findings of the study overall: A pattern of fewer insertions and more deletions at VDJ junctions was seen in type 1 diabetes patients. Naive, central memory and Treg TCRB repertoires appeared more alike in patients than in healthy donors. Moderate yet significant TCRB CDR3 shortening was seen in Type 1 diabetes patients in all four CD4+ subsets.

The sequence was obtained from a man between 25 and 39 years old with type 1 diabetes. The chain is built from TRBV5-4 and TRBJ2-7; TRBD2 might be the D (7 bases). The sequencing input was naive CD4+ T cells from blood. The CDR3 DNA reads TGTGCCAGCAGCTCCGGGGGGCATTTAGGGAGAACCTACGAGCAGTACTTC. Translating gives CASSSGGHLGRTYEQYF.